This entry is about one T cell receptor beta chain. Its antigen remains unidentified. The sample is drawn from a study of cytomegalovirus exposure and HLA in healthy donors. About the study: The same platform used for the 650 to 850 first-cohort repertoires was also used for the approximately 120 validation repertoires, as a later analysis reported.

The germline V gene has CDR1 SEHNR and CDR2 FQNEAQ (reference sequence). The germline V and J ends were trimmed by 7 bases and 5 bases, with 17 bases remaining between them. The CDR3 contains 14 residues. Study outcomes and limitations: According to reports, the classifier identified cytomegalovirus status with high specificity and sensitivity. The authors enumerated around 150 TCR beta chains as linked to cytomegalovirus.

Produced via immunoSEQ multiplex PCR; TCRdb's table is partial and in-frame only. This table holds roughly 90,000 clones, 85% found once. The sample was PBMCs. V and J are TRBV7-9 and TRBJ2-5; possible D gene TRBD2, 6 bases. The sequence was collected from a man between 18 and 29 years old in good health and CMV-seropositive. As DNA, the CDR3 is TGTGCCAGCAACACCTACACAAGCGGGGAGACCCAGTACTTC. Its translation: CASNTYTSGETQYF.